Included here is one T cell receptor (beta chain) sequence, with context. Seattle participants joined during active infection and were tracked over time. The data were taken from a study of blood T cell repertoires in COVID-19. In the original workflow: Estimates of nucleated cell counts were drawn from the amplification of reference gene primers. Measured with immunoSEQ multiplex PCR; TCRdb has only the in-frame clones, and not every one. V and J calls and clone size are copied from that table; D and trimming were computed from the DNA. Found here are approximately 300,000 clones, 75% to 95% of them singletons; the top ten hold approximately 7.5%. The V gene lost 4 bases and the J gene lost 8 bases, with 18 bases spanning the gap. The CDR3 covers 15 residues. The germline CDR1 and CDR2 sequences are SGHDT and YYEEEE.

This chain links TRBV5-6 with TRBJ1-4; maybe TRBD1 (5 bases). The clonotype originates from a woman aged 30 to 39 with COVID-19, enrolled during active disease. The sample comprised peripheral blood. The CDR3 is CASSQTGVIREKLFF. CDR3 bases: TGTGCCAGCAGCCAAACGGGGGTTATTAGGGAAAAACTGTTTTTT.